Listed below are T cell receptor beta chains from one sample, sequenced in a study of blood T cell repertoires in COVID-19. Clones were read by immunoSEQ multiplex PCR, and TCRdb kept only the in-frame ones, dropping some. The sample yields 160,000 or so clones, roughly four fifths seen once. Sequencing used peripheral blood. The receptors come from a human donor in a cohort sampled during active COVID-19. Each CDR3 is given with its conserved first and last residue. D genes are given only for firm matches. A clone size is listed for some rows: how often the clone was seen (once, few, many), or a class if it is expanded.

CASSFSGQNPDTQYF | TGTGCCAGCAGCTTTTCGGGACAGAATCCAGATACGCAGTATTTT | TRBJ2-3 | TRBV5-5 | few | TRBD1
CSASLSGSRETQYF | TGCAGTGCTAGTCTTAGCGGGAGTCGAGAGACCCAGTACTTC | TRBJ2-5 | TRBV20-1 | NA | TRBD2
CAISPDRGPYNEQFF | TGTGCCATCAGTCCGGACAGGGGGCCCTACAATGAGCAGTTCTTC | TRBJ2-1 | TRBV10-3 | NA | TRBD1
CASSLAVTSGSYFNEQFF | TGTGCCAGCAGCTTAGCCGTCACTAGCGGGAGTTATTTCAATGAGCAGTTCTTC | TRBJ2-1 | TRBV11-1 | few | TRBD2
CASRQRGRGHNEQFF | TGTGCCAGCAGGCAACGGGGTCGGGGTCACAATGAGCAGTTCTTC | TRBJ2-1 | TRBV6-5 | NA | NA
CASSDPYNTGELFF | TGCGCCAGCAGTGACCCTTATAACACCGGGGAGCTGTTTTTT | TRBJ2-2 | TRBV10-1 | NA | NA
CASSFSGRPHYEQYF | TGTGCCAGCAGTTTTAGCGGGAGGCCCCACTACGAGCAGTACTTC | TRBJ2-7 | TRBV13 | NA | TRBD2
CATGLAGVGTQYF | TGTGCCACGGGACTAGCGGGAGTTGGTACGCAGTATTTT | TRBJ2-3 | TRBV2 | NA | TRBD2
CASSQYGTGSTDTQYF | TGTGCCAGCAGCCAGTACGGGACAGGGAGCACAGATACGCAGTATTTT | TRBJ2-3 | TRBV11-3 | NA | TRBD1
CASSSGQNTQYF | TGTGCCAGCAGCTCGGGACAGAATACGCAGTATTTT | TRBJ2-3 | TRBV7-2 | NA | TRBD1
CASSGGLATETQYF | TGTGCCAGCAGCGGGGGACTAGCAACCGAGACCCAGTACTTC | TRBJ2-5 | TRBV9 | once | TRBD2
CASSLVDIAESWQFF | TGTGCCAGCAGCTTGGTAGACATCGCAGAGTCCTGGCAGTTCTTC | TRBJ2-1 | TRBV5-4 | NA | NA
CASSYDRVTGELFF | TGTGCCAGCAGTTACGACAGGGTCACCGGGGAGCTGTTTTTT | TRBJ2-2 | TRBV6-2/TRBV6-3 | NA | TRBD1
CASSLEAGVGQETQYF | TGTGCCAGCAGCTTGGAGGCGGGAGTAGGCCAAGAGACCCAGTACTTC | TRBJ2-5 | TRBV5-6 | once | TRBD2
CASSAPDIVTDTQYF | TGTGCCAGCAGCGCCCCGGACATAGTCACAGATACGCAGTATTTT | TRBJ2-3 | TRBV9 | NA | NA
CASSLGEGDIYSTDTQYF | TGTGCCAGCAGCTTAGGGGAGGGGGACATTTATAGCACAGATACGCAGTATTTT | TRBJ2-3 | TRBV7-2 | once | NA
CASSSLPRTGAPLNYGYTF | TGTGCCAGCAGTTCTCTTCCCCGGACAGGGGCGCCCCTCAACTATGGCTACACCTTC | TRBJ1-2 | TRBV5-4 | NA | TRBD1
CASSQEGKRAFYNEQFF | TGTGCCAGCAGCCAAGAGGGGAAGCGGGCCTTTTACAATGAGCAGTTCTTC | TRBJ2-1 | TRBV3-1/TRBV3-2 | once | NA
CASRWGQNYGYTF | TGTGCCAGCAGATGGGGACAGAACTATGGCTACACCTTC | TRBJ1-2 | TRBV6-5 | few | TRBD1
CASSNDYRGNEQFF | TGTGCCAGCAGTAACGACTATCGTGGAAATGAGCAGTTCTTC | TRBJ2-1 | TRBV6-5 | NA | NA
CATLPGDGSYNEQFF | TGTGCCACTCTACCAGGGGACGGCTCCTACAATGAGCAGTTCTTC | TRBJ2-1 | TRBV27 | NA | NA
CASSPPAGADTGELFF | TGTGCCAGCTCACCACCTGCGGGGGCGGACACCGGGGAGCTGTTTTTT | TRBJ2-2 | TRBV18 | NA | NA
CASSFTSRSEAFF | TGTGCCAGCAGCTTTACTTCGCGGTCTGAAGCTTTCTTT | TRBJ1-1 | TRBV7-2 | once | NA
CASIGGFYEQYF | TGTGCCAGCATAGGGGGATTCTACGAGCAGTACTTC | TRBJ2-7 | TRBV6-5 | NA | NA
CASSPRGHTGELFF | TGTGCCAGCAGCCCCAGGGGGCACACCGGGGAGCTGTTTTTT | TRBJ2-2 | TRBV7-3 | once | TRBD1
CASSYGENSPRETQYF | TGTGCCAGCAGTTACGGGGAGAACTCCCCGAGGGAGACCCAGTACTTC | TRBJ2-5 | TRBV6-5 | NA | NA
CASRRGANTGELFF | TGTGCCAGCAGGCGGGGGGCGAACACCGGGGAGCTGTTTTTT | TRBJ2-2 | TRBV7-2 | NA | TRBD2
CAISLQRQETQYF | TGTGCCATCAGCTTACAGAGACAAGAGACCCAGTACTTC | TRBJ2-5 | TRBV10-3 | NA | NA